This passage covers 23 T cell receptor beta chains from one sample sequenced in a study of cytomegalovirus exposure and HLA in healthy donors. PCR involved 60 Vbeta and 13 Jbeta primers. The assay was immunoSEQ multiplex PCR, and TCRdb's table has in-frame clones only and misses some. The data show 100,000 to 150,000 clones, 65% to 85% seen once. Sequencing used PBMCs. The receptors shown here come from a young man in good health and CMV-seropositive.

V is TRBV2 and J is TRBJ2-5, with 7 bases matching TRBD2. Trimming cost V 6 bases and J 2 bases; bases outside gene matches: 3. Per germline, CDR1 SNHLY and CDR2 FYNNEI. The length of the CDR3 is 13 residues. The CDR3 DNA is TGTGCCAGCAGGGCGGGGGTACAAGAGACCCAGTACTTC. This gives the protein CASRAGVQETQYF.

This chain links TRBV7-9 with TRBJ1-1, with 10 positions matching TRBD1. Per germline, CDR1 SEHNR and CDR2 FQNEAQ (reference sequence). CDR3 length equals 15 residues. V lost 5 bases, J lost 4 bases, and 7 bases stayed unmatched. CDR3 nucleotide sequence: TGTGCCAGCAGCATGGGACAGGGGCTGAGCACTGAAGCTTTCTTT. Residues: CASSMGQGLSTEAFF.

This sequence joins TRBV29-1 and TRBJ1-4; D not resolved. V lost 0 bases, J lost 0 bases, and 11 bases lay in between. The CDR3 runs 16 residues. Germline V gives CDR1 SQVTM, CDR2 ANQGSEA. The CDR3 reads CSVEDHMSPTNEKLFF. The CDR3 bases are TGCAGCGTTGAAGATCATATGAGCCCAACTAATGAAAAACTGTTTTTT.

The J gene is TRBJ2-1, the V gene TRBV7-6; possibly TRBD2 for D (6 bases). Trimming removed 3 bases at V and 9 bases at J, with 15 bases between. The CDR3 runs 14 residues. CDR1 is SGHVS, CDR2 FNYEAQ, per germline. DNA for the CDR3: TGTGCCAGCAGCTTGGGAGGCAGGGAAAGTGAGCAGTTCTTC. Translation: CASSLGGRESEQFF.

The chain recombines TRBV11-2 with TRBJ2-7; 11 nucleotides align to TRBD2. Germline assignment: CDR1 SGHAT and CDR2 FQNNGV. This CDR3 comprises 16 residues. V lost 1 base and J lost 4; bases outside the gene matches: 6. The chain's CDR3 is CASSLGLAGGVYEQYF. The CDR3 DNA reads TGTGCCAGCAGCTTAGGCCTAGCGGGAGGTGTTTACGAGCAGTACTTC.

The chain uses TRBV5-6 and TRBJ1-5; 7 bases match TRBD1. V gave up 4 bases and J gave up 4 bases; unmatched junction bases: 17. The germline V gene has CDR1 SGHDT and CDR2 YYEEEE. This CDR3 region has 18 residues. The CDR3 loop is CASSLGPPGQDTNQPQHF. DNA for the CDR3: TGTGCCAGCAGCCTCGGGCCGCCAGGACAGGACACAAATCAGCCCCAGCATTTT. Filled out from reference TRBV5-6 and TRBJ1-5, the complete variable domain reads DAGVTQSPTHLIKTRGQQVTLRCSPKSGHDTVSWYQQALGQGPQFIFQYYEEEERQRGNFPDRFSGHQFPNYSSELNVNALLLGDSALYLCASSLGPPGQDTNQPQHFGDGTRLSIL.

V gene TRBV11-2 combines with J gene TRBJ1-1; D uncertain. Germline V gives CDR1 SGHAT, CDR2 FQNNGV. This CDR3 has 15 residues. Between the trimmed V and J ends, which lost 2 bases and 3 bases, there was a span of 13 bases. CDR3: CASSLHGVLDTEAFF. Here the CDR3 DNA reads TGTGCCAGCAGCTTACATGGAGTCCTTGACACTGAAGCTTTCTTT.

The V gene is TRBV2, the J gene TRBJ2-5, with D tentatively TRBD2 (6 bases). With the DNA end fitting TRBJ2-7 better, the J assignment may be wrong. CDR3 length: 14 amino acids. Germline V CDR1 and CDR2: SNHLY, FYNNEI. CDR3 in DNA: TGTGCCAGCAAGGGGACTGTCACTTCCTACGAGCAGTACTTC. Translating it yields CASKGTVTSYEQYF.

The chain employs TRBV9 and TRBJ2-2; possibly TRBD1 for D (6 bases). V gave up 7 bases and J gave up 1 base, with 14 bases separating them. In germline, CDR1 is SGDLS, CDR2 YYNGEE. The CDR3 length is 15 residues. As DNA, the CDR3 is TGTGCCAGCTACCTTGGACAGCGGAACACCGGGGAGCTGTTTTTT. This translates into CASYLGQRNTGELFF.

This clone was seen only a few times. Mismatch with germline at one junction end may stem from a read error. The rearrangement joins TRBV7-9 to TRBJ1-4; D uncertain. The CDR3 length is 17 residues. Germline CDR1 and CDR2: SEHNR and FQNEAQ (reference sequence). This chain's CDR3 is CSSSLGWTEAVNEKLFF. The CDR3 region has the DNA TGTTCCAGCAGCTTAGGTTGGACTGAAGCAGTAAATGAAAAACTGTTTTTT.

CDR3 amino acids: CASRRTASTDTQYF. In DNA, the CDR3 is TGTGCCAGCAGGAGGACAGCTAGCACAGATACGCAGTATTTT. The chain couples TRBV6-1 to TRBJ2-3; tentative D call: TRBD1 (6 bases). V was trimmed by 6 bases and J by 0 bases, leaving 10 bases between them. This CDR3 has 14 amino acids. CDR1 and CDR2 from the germline V gene are MNHNS and SASEGT.

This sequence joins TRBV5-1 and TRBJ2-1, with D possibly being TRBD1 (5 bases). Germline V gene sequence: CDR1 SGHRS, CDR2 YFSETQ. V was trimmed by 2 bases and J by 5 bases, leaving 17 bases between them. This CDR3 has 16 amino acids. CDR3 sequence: CASSLPTGVGDNEQFF. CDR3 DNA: TGCGCCAGCAGCTTACCCACCGGAGTAGGGGACAATGAGCAGTTCTTC.

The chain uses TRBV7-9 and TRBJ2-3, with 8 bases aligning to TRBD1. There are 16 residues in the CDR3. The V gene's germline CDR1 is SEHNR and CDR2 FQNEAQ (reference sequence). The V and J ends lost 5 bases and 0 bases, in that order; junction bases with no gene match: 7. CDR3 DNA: TGTGCCAGCAGCGGACGGACAGGGCCTAGCACAGATACGCAGTATTTT. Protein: CASSGRTGPSTDTQYF.

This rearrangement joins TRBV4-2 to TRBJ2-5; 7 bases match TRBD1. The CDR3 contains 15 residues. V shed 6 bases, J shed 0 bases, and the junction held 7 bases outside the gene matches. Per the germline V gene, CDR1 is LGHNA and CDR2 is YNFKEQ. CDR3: CASSSQGDDQETQYF. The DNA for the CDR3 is TGTGCCAGCAGTTCCCAGGGGGATGACCAAGAGACCCAGTACTTC.

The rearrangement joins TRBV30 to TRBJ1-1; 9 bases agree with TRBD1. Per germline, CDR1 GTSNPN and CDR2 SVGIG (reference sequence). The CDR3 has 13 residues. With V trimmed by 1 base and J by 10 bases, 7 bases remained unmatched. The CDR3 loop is CAWSEGQGPRAFF. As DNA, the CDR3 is TGTGCCTGGAGTGAAGGACAGGGGCCACGAGCTTTCTTT.

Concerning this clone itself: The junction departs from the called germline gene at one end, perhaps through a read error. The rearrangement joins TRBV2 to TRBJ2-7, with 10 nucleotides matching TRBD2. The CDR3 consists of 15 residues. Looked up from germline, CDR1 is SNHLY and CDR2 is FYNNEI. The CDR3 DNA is TGTGCCAGCGGTGAATTAGCGGGGGGCTTCTACGAGCAGTACTTC. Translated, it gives CASGELAGGFYEQYF.

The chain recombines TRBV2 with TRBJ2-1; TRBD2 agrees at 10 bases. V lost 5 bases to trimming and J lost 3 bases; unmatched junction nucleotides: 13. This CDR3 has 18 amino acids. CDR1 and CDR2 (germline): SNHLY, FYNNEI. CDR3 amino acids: CASSRKGSGRADYNEQFF. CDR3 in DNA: TGTGCCAGCAGTCGAAAGGGGAGCGGGAGGGCTGACTACAATGAGCAGTTCTTC.

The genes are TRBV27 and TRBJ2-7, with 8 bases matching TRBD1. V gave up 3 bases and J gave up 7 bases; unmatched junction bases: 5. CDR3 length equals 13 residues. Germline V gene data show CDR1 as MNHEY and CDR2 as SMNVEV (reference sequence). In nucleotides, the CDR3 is TGTGCCAGCAGTTTGGGACAGGACGGGGAGCAGTACTTC. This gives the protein CASSLGQDGEQYF.

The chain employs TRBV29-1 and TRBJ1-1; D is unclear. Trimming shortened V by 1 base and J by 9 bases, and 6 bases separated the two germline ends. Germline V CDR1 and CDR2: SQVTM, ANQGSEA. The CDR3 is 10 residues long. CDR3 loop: CSVEVSQAFF. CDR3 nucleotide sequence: TGCAGCGTTGAAGTTAGCCAAGCTTTCTTT.

CDR3 sequence reads: CASSQDPRSNTEAFF. CDR3 coding DNA: TGCGCCAGCAGCCAAGACCCCAGGTCGAACACTGAAGCTTTCTTT. The rearrangement uses TRBV4-1 and TRBJ1-1; unclear D gene. Trimming stripped 0 bases from V and 1 base from J, with 9 bases between. CDR3 length: 15 amino acids. Per germline, CDR1 MGHRA and CDR2 YSYEKL.

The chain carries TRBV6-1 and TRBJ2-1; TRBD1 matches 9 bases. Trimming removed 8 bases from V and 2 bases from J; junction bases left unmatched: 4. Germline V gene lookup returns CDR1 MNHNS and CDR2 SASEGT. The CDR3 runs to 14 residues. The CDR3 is CASVRDRAYNEQFF. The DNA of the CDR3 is TGTGCCAGCGTCCGGGACAGGGCCTACAATGAGCAGTTCTTC.

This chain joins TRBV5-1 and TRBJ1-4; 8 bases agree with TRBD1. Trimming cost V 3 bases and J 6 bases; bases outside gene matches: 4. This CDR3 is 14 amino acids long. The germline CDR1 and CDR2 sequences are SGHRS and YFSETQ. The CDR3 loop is CASSSGGWDEKLFF. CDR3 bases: TGCGCCAGCAGCTCAGGGGGCTGGGATGAAAAACTGTTTTTT.

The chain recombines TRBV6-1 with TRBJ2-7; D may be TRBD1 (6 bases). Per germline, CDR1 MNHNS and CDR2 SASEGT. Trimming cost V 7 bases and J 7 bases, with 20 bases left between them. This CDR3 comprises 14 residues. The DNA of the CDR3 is TGTGCCAGCAACCGAGAAACAGGGACCAGGGAGCAGTACTTC. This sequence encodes CASNRETGTREQYF.